A selection of T cell receptor beta chains follows, all from one sample in a study of Graves' ophthalmopathy and Graves' hyperthyroidism. TCRdb re-derived calls from the multiplex PCR reads in MiXCR, one entry per CDR3 protein. The data hold more than 550,000 distinct CDR3 sequences, with about 40% observed a single time. Sequencing used peripheral blood. Receptors were obtained from an adult man with Graves' ophthalmopathy. The CDR3 runs from the conserved cysteine through the conserved F or W. Each record gives: clone size, V gene, D gene, J gene, CDR3 protein, CDR3 DNA. The D gene is left open where the match is weak. For some rows the clone size is stated as once, few or many, or as a class when expanded; others skip it.

>many|TRBV10-3|NA|TRBJ1-1
CAISEGREGGTEAFF
TGTGCCATCAGTGAAGGGAGGGAAGGAGGGACTGAAGCTTTCTTT
>few|TRBV5-1|NA|TRBJ1-5
CASSRGGRGLNQPQHF
TGTGCCAGTAGTCGTGGGGGCCGCGGTCTCAATCAGCCCCAGCATTTT
>many|TRBV11-2|NA|TRBJ2-2
CASSLWDTGELFF
TGTGCCAGCAGCTTATGGGACACCGGGGAGCTGTTTTTT
>many|TRBV7-2|TRBD1|TRBJ2-7
CASSLIFGTGGSQYF
TGTGCCAGCAGCTTAATATTTGGGACAGGGGGTTCTCAGTACTTC
>few|TRBV4-1|NA|TRBJ2-7
CASSQDNGIPYEQYF
TGCGCCAGCAGCCAAGATAACGGCATTCCCTACGAGCAGTACTTC
>many|TRBV5-1|TRBD2|TRBJ2-7
CASSSTSGLYEQYF
TGCGCCAGCAGCTCGACTAGCGGTCTCTACGAGCAGTACTTC
>many|TRBV4-2|TRBD1|TRBJ1-6
CASSQEDGQGGSPLHF
TGTGCCAGCAGCCAAGAGGATGGGCAGGGGGGGTCACCCCTCCACTTT
>NA|TRBV9|TRBD2|TRBJ2-5
CASSATGGGETQYF
TGTGCCAGCAGCGCTACGGGGGGGGGTGAGACCCAGTACTTC
>many|TRBV5-5|TRBD1|TRBJ1-2
CASSLEGQTSSGGYTF
TGTGCCAGCAGCTTGGAGGGACAGACTTCTTCGGGTGGCTACACCTTC
>many|TRBV14|NA|TRBJ1-1
CASSQWRTLNTEAFF
TGTGCCAGCAGCCAATGGCGGACACTCAACACTGAAGCTTTCTTT
>many|TRBV5-1|NA|TRBJ2-7
CASSLAGTRGEQYF
TGCGCCAGCAGCTTGGCCGGGACGAGGGGCGAGCAGTACTTC
>NA|TRBV7-2|NA|TRBJ2-2
CASSLSGLAGELFF
TGTGCCAGCAGCTTATCGGGGTTAGCCGGGGAGCTGTTTTTT
>NA|TRBV7-9|TRBD2|TRBJ2-2
CASSLASGRRTGELFF
TGTGCCAGCAGCTTAGCCAGCGGGAGGCGCACCGGGGAGCTGTTTTTT
>few|TRBV20-1|TRBD2|TRBJ2-7
CSARDLLAGEREQYF
TGCAGTGCTAGAGATCTTCTAGCGGGAGAAAGGGAGCAGTACTTC
>NA|TRBV24-1|NA|TRBJ2-5
CATSEGSSNQPQYF
TGTGCCACCAGTGAGGGATCCTCCAATCAGCCCCAGTACTTC
>many|TRBV7-2|NA|TRBJ1-1
CASSLREMAAEAFF
TGTGCCAGCAGCTTACGAGAAATGGCGGCTGAAGCTTTCTTT
>NA|TRBV7-9|TRBD2|TRBJ2-5
CASSVDAGGGETQYF
TGTGCCAGCAGCGTTGATGCGGGGGGTGGAGAGACCCAGTACTTC
>NA|TRBV29-1|NA|TRBJ2-2
CSVELATGELFF
TGCAGCGTTGAATTGGCCACAGGGGAGCTGTTTTTT
>many|TRBV7-9|TRBD1|TRBJ2-6
CASSPGDRGRRGANVLTF
TGTGCCAGCAGCCCCGGGGACAGGGGGCGCAGGGGGGCCAACGTCCTGACTTTC
>few|TRBV5-4|TRBD1|TRBJ1-2
CASSLVETGYGYTF
TGTGCCAGCAGCTTGGTCGAGACAGGGTATGGCTACACCTTC
>NA|TRBV15|TRBD2|TRBJ2-7
CATSSLQGLADLGEQYF
TGTGCCACCAGCAGCTTACAGGGACTAGCTGATCTTGGAGAGCAGTACTTC
>many|TRBV19|NA|TRBJ2-7
CASESGDFSYEQYF
TGTGCCAGTGAGTCGGGGGACTTCTCCTACGAGCAGTACTTC
>NA|TRBV25-1|NA|TRBJ1-2
CASSEPGYYGYTF
TGTGCCAGCAGTGAACCCGGGTACTATGGCTACACCTTC
>many|TRBV4-2|NA|TRBJ1-2
CASSQEGTNTNYGYTF
TGTGCCAGCAGCCAGGAGGGGACGAACACTAACTATGGCTACACCTTC
>many|TRBV19|NA|TRBJ1-2
CASAAGNYGYTF
TGTGCCAGTGCTGCGGGTAACTATGGCTACACCTTC
>NA|TRBV7-8|TRBD2|TRBJ2-5
CASSFYTSGSKETQYF
TGTGCCAGCAGCTTTTATACTAGCGGGAGTAAAGAGACCCAGTACTTC
>many|TRBV19|TRBD1|TRBJ1-5
CASSTDRGFNQPQHF
TGTGCCAGTAGTACGGACAGGGGGTTCAATCAGCCCCAGCATTTT
>NA|TRBV6-5|TRBD2|TRBJ2-5
CASSYTAGGEETQYF
TGTGCCAGCAGTTACACCGCGGGGGGGGAAGAGACCCAGTACTTC
>NA|TRBV10-3|NA|TRBJ2-2
CAIRTGSTGTGELFF
TGTGCCATCAGAACCGGGAGCACGGGTACCGGGGAGCTGTTTTTT
>many|TRBV10-3|TRBD1|TRBJ1-2
CAISGTAGDRGSYGYTF
TGTGCCATCAGTGGAACCGCTGGGGACAGGGGAAGCTATGGCTACACCTTC
>many|TRBV20-1|NA|TRBJ1-4
CSASQGSREKLFF
TGCAGTGCAAGTCAGGGGTCAAGGGAAAAACTGTTTTTT
>NA|TRBV6-4|NA|TRBJ2-3
CASSDSGGADTQYF
TGTGCCAGCAGTGACTCCGGGGGCGCAGATACGCAGTATTTT
>few|TRBV7-9|NA|TRBJ1-1
CASSEGGVRNTEAFF
TGTGCCAGCAGTGAAGGGGGGGTGAGGAACACTGAAGCTTTCTTT